The present TCR beta chain was sequenced within a study of cytomegalovirus exposure and HLA in healthy donors. Study background: A subsequent analysis stated that the 120 or so validation repertoires were run on the same platform as the 650 to 850 first-cohort repertoires.

Per germline, CDR1 MDHEN and CDR2 SYDVKM. The V gene lost 6 bases and the J gene lost 6 bases, with 9 bases spanning the gap. There are 12 residues in the CDR3. General study results and limits: CMV antigen specificity of a few CMV-associated chains was confirmed in vitro.

The table came from immunoSEQ multiplex PCR; TCRdb's copy has only in-frame clones and leaves some out. In the table there are some 130,000 clones, about four fifths of which are singletons. Of note for this clone: Its matching antigen is unknown.

This clonotype originated in a woman in her twenties or thirties in good health and CMV-seronegative. The chain recombines TRBV28 with TRBJ2-4, with D uncertain. The material sequenced was PBMCs. This CDR3 reads CASRGPVNIQYF. The CDR3 region has the DNA TGTGCCAGCAGGGGCCCTGTAAACATTCAGTACTTC.